Listed below are T cell receptor beta chains from one sample, sequenced in a study of shared clonotypes between healthy human individuals. Data came from immunoSEQ multiplex PCR; TCRdb stores just in-frame clones and leaves some out. The sample has hundreds of thousands of clones, about 96% seen once. Sequencing was carried out using naive CD8+ T cells sorted from blood. Receptors were obtained from a woman aged 25 to 39 in good health. CDR3s include the opening cysteine and the closing phenylalanine or tryptophan. The D gene is left open where the match is weak. Rows may omit the clone size; those that give it use once, few, many or a size class.

cdr3_aa | cdr3_nt | j_call | clone_size | v_call | cdr3_length | d_call
CASSPEGQLNTEAFF | TGTGCCAGCAGCCCGGAGGGACAGCTGAACACTGAAGCTTTCTTT | TRBJ1-1 | . | TRBV5-4 | 15 | TRBD1
CASSYGTAEAFF | TGTGCCAGCAGCTATGGGACAGCTGAAGCTTTCTTT | TRBJ1-1 | . | TRBV7-9 | 12 | TRBD1
CASSFGGAHYGYTF | TGTGCCAGCAGTTTTGGGGGCGCGCACTATGGCTACACCTTC | TRBJ1-2 | . | TRBV27 | 14 | .
CASSPKGGWTEAFF | TGTGCCAGCAGTCCCAAAGGGGGCTGGACTGAAGCTTTCTTT | TRBJ1-1 | . | TRBV27 | 14 | TRBD1
CAWAEFSNEQFF | TGTGCCTGGGCCGAGTTTAGCAATGAGCAGTTCTTC | TRBJ2-1 | once | TRBV30 | 12 | .
CASSRRGTGQETQYF | TGTGCCAGCAGTAGACGCGGGACGGGCCAAGAGACCCAGTACTTC | TRBJ2-5 | . | TRBV28 | 15 | .
CASSTGVDEKLFF | TGTGCCAGCAGCACAGGGGTCGATGAAAAACTGTTTTTT | TRBJ1-4 | once | TRBV7-9 | 13 | TRBD1
CASSFSGSTDTQYF | TGTGCCAGCAGCTTCAGCGGGAGCACAGATACGCAGTATTTT | TRBJ2-3 | . | TRBV9 | 14 | .
CASSYRGRNSYEQYF | TGTGCCAGCAGCTACAGGGGCCGGAACTCTTACGAGCAGTACTTC | TRBJ2-7 | . | TRBV27 | 15 | TRBD1
CASTENRDRGRNTEAFF | TGTGCCAGCACCGAAAACCGGGACAGGGGCAGGAACACTGAAGCTTTCTTT | TRBJ1-1 | . | TRBV2 | 17 | TRBD1
CASSLEGWYEQYF | TGTGCCAGCAGCTTAGAGGGGTGGTACGAGCAGTACTTC | TRBJ2-7 | . | TRBV11-2 | 13 | .
CASSQGLGYTF | TGCGCCAGCAGCCAAGGACTGGGCTACACCTTC | TRBJ1-2 | few | TRBV4-1 | 11 | .
CASSLSAGEAFF | TGTGCCAGCAGCTTATCCGCAGGCGAAGCTTTCTTT | TRBJ1-1 | . | TRBV11-2 | 12 | .
CASSFTDGNTEAFF | TGCGCCAGCAGCTTTACCGACGGGAACACTGAAGCTTTCTTT | TRBJ1-1 | . | TRBV5-1 | 14 | .